The 29 T cell receptor beta chains listed next were all sequenced from one sample in a study of vaccination effects on CD4 cells after COVID-19. Their target antigens are unknown. Libraries were prepared by immunoSEQ multiplex PCR; TCRdb keeps only in-frame clonotypes and omits some of them. The sample yields 25,000 to 35,000 clones, roughly 74% seen once. Before sequencing took place, the ViraFEST assay used viral peptide pools to expand antigen-specific CD4+ T cells. Isolating CD4+ T cells followed approximately 10 days of culture. It was two doses of either the BNT162b2 or mRNA-1273 vaccine that participants received. The sample here was CD4+ T cells from PBMCs cultured with HCoV-NL63 spike peptides, taken after COVID-19 vaccination. These receptors were obtained from a human donor who received a COVID-19 vaccine.

The genes are TRBV11-3 and TRBJ2-1, with D hard to call. The CDR3 contains 13 residues. V lost 4 bases and J 0 bases, leaving 4 bases between the germline ends. In germline, CDR1 is SGHNT, CDR2 YENEEA. The CDR3 loop reads CASSSLSYNEQFF. The CDR3 nucleotides are TGTGCCAGCAGCTCCCTCTCCTACAATGAGCAGTTCTTC.

V gene TRBV21-1 combines with J gene TRBJ1-2. TRBV21-1 is annotated as a pseudogene. The CDR3 consists of 14 residues. The CDR3 reads CASSKLDGNYGYTF. Here the CDR3 DNA reads TGTGCCAGCAGCAAATTAGACGGTAACTATGGCTACACCTTC.

This clone was observed a few times. The rearrangement links TRBV10-1 to TRBJ2-1; 12 positions match TRBD2. V lost 5 bases to trimming and J lost 9 bases; unmatched junction nucleotides: 5. There are 14 residues in the CDR3. CDR1 is WNHNN and CDR2 is SYGVQD in the germline V gene (reference sequence). The CDR3 region is CASSSTSGSVEQFF. DNA of the CDR3: TGCGCCAGCAGTTCGACTAGCGGGAGCGTTGAGCAGTTCTTC.

The chain combines TRBV15 with TRBJ1-3, with D possibly TRBD1 on 6 matching bases. CDR3 size: 16 residues. Deletions cut 0 bases from V and 4 bases from J, with 13 bases between. Germline loops: CDR1 LNHNV, CDR2 YYDKDF (reference sequence). CDR3 protein: CATSRETDSTGNTIYF. The CDR3 region has the DNA TGTGCCACCAGCAGAGAAACGGACAGTACAGGAAACACCATATATTTT.

By sample fraction, this clone is medium-sized. This chain links TRBV7-2 with TRBJ1-2; TRBD1 agrees at 7 bases. This CDR3 is 15 amino acids long. The germline V gene encodes CDR1 SGHTA and CDR2 FQGNSA. J gave up 4 bases and V 5 bases, and 10 bases lay outside the gene matches. CDR3 bases: TGTGCCAGCAGCACCTATTTAGGGACAGTCTATGGCTACACCTTC. Protein product: CASSTYLGTVYGYTF.

The chain joins TRBV2 to TRBJ2-3, with TRBD2 matching 8 bases. Unmatched junction bases numbered 7, after V lost 3 bases and J lost 2 bases. This CDR3 comprises 16 residues. Germline CDR1 is SNHLY and CDR2 is FYNNEI. CDR3 amino acids: CASSEIAGGTTDTQYF. The CDR3 DNA reads as TGTGCCAGCAGTGAGATCGCGGGGGGTACCACAGATACGCAGTATTTT.

This clone came up once. The chain links TRBV5-1 to TRBJ1-6; perhaps TRBD1 as D (5 bases). Per germline, CDR1 SGHRS and CDR2 YFSETQ. Trimming removed 2 bases at V and 10 bases at J, with 16 bases between. The CDR3 runs 15 residues. The CDR3 is CASSLAQVAGSPLHF. In DNA form, the CDR3 reads TGCGCCAGCAGCTTAGCACAGGTTGCTGGATCACCCCTCCACTTT.

The CDR3 sequence: CASSANSGRGETQYF. The CDR3 bases are TGTGCCAGCAGCGCAAATAGCGGGAGAGGGGAGACCCAGTACTTC. The chain is built from TRBV2 and TRBJ2-5, with TRBD2 identical over 9 bases. The junction had 10 bases not matched to a gene; V was cut back by 6 bases and J by 5 bases. The CDR3 loop spans 15 amino acids. CDR1 and CDR2 (germline): SNHLY, FYNNEI.

This clone was seen more than once but under ten times. The chain joins TRBV6-6 to TRBJ2-5, with 9 nucleotides matching TRBD1. This CDR3 spans 16 amino acids. Germline V gene data show CDR1 as MNHNY and CDR2 as SVGAGI (reference sequence). After removal of 0 bases from V and 3 bases from J, the junction contained 5 bases not matched to a gene. CDR3 DNA: TGTGCCAGCAGTTACTCGCCCTGGACAGGGGAAGAGACCCAGTACTTC. Its translation is CASSYSPWTGEETQYF.

This chain's CDR3 is CASYPGQGDSDGELFF. The DNA for the CDR3 is TGTGCCAGTTACCCGGGACAGGGGGATTCGGACGGGGAGCTGTTTTTT. The rearrangement links TRBV3-1 (or the pseudogene TRBV3-2) to TRBJ2-2; 11 bases are shared with TRBD1. Germline lookup yields CDR1 LGHDT and CDR2 YNNKEL (reference sequence). The trim removed 9 bases at V and 7 bases at J, leaving 13 bases unmatched. The CDR3 has 16 residues.

This clone was detected once. The J gene is TRBJ2-7, the V gene TRBV5-1; D may match TRBD1 or TRBD2 (5 bases each). This CDR3 region has 15 residues. The V and J ends lost 4 bases and 5 bases respectively, with 19 bases between them. Per germline, CDR1 SGHRS and CDR2 YFSETQ. This CDR3 is CASSIGDGSYDEQYF. For the CDR3, the DNA is TGCGCCAGCAGCATAGGGGACGGCTCTTACGACGAGCAGTACTTC.

The chain links TRBV7-6 to TRBJ1-4; 11 bases are shared with TRBD1. Germline V gene lookup returns CDR1 SGHVS and CDR2 FNYEAQ. This CDR3 spans 16 amino acids. V shed 1 base, J shed 3 bases, and the junction held 1 base outside the gene matches. The CDR3, as DNA: TGTGCCAGCAGCTTAGGGACAGGGGGCTCTAATGAAAAACTGTTTTTT. The encoded protein is CASSLGTGGSNEKLFF.

The V gene is TRBV7-2, the J gene TRBJ2-2; the D is unclear. In germline, CDR1 is SGHTA, CDR2 FQGNSA. The CDR3 runs to 14 residues. V dropped 2 bases and J dropped 4 bases, with 8 bases sitting between them. In DNA form, the CDR3 reads TGTGCCAGCAGCTTATCCGGAAGCACCGGGGAGCTGTTTTTT. Translating gives CASSLSGSTGELFF.

This sequence joins TRBV14 and TRBJ2-7, with a possible D match to TRBD2 (5 bases). The CDR3 length is 15 residues. Germline V gene data show CDR1 as SGHDN and CDR2 as FVKESK. Trimming left V 4 bases short and J 1 base short, with 14 bases between. CDR3 bases: TGTGCCAGCAGCCCCCTCACGGGGATGTCCTACGAGCAGTACTTC. Protein: CASSPLTGMSYEQYF.

The chain has TRBV9 and TRBJ1-5; D perhaps matches TRBD1 (6 bases). V was shortened by 7 bases and J by 4 bases, with 15 bases between the two germline ends. CDR3 size: 14 residues. Per germline, CDR1 SGDLS and CDR2 YYNGEE. CDR3 sequence reads: CASCGRGGNQPQHF. As DNA, the CDR3 is TGTGCCAGCTGCGGTCGAGGGGGTAATCAGCCCCAGCATTTT.

This rearrangement joins TRBV27 to TRBJ1-6; no clear D. The germline V and J ends were trimmed by 4 bases and 10 bases, with 11 bases remaining between them. The CDR3 has 13 residues. Germline V gene data show CDR1 as MNHEY and CDR2 as SMNVEV (reference sequence). For the CDR3, the DNA is TGTGCCAGCAGTTCAGCTCTGCCATCACCCCTCCACTTT. Its protein is CASSSALPSPLHF.

CDR3 loop: CASSQRWVSKNIQYF. The CDR3 nucleotides read TGTGCCAGCAGCCAACGTTGGGTGTCCAAAAACATTCAGTACTTC. The chain combines TRBV14 with TRBJ2-4, with unresolved D. V was pared by 2 bases and J by 2 bases, with 10 bases between. The germline gives CDR1 SGHDN, CDR2 FVKESK. This CDR3 spans 15 amino acids.

The chain couples TRBV5-1 to TRBJ2-1; 9 bases match TRBD1. Germline-derived CDR1 and CDR2 are SGHRS and YFSETQ. J lost 8 bases, V lost 4 bases, and 7 bases had no gene match. This CDR3 contains 14 residues. The CDR3, as DNA: TGCGCCAGCAGCCCGGACAGGGGTAGATATGAGCAGTTCTTC. As protein: CASSPDRGRYEQFF.

This clone appeared a single time. V and J are TRBV5-1 and TRBJ1-4, with D hard to call. The length of the CDR3 is 14 residues. Per germline, CDR1 SGHRS and CDR2 YFSETQ. V dropped 4 bases and J dropped 2 bases, with 9 bases sitting between them. CDR3 amino acids: CASSPGRTNEKLFF. CDR3 nucleotides: TGCGCCAGCAGCCCCGGAAGGACTAATGAAAAACTGTTTTTT.

This chain uses TRBV12-5 with TRBJ2-3; unclear D gene. Germline CDR1 is LGHNT and CDR2 is FRNRAP. The ends were cut back, 1 base at V and 3 bases at J, with 5 bases in the middle. The CDR3 sequence is 13 residues long. The CDR3 loop is CASGLGLTDTQYF. The CDR3 DNA reads TGTGCTAGTGGTTTGGGCCTGACAGATACGCAGTATTTT.

This CDR3 is CASSDDRDTGELFF. CDR3 DNA: TGTGCCAGCAGTGACGACAGGGACACCGGGGAGCTGTTTTTT. The rearrangement links TRBV6-4 to TRBJ2-2; 7 nucleotides line up with TRBD1. Germline values: CDR1 MRHNA, CDR2 SNTAGT. This CDR3 is 14 amino acids long. V was clipped by 2 bases and J by 3 bases; unmatched bases: 0.

The chain couples TRBV5-6 to TRBJ2-2; the D is unclear. The CDR3 extends over 15 amino acids. The germline CDR1 and CDR2 sequences are SGHDT and YYEEEE. V was cut by 4 bases and J by 6 bases, with 16 bases left in between. CDR3 in amino acids: CASSPRSFLAGELFF. CDR3 nucleotides: TGTGCCAGCAGCCCCAGATCCTTCTTAGCCGGGGAGCTGTTTTTT.

This clone was seen a handful of times. The chain combines TRBV5-1 with TRBJ1-2, with 11 bases that match TRBD1. V lost 4 bases to trimming and J lost 4 bases; unmatched junction nucleotides: 3. From germline, CDR1 is SGHRS and CDR2 YFSETQ. The CDR3 runs 14 residues. The CDR3 protein is CASSQGQGAYGYTF. In nucleotides, the CDR3 is TGCGCCAGCAGCCAAGGACAGGGGGCCTATGGCTACACCTTC.

This clone was detected only a few times. This chain uses TRBV11-3 with TRBJ2-7, with D perhaps assigned TRBD1 or TRBD2 (5 bases each). The V end lost 1 base, the J end lost 2 bases, and 12 bases lay between the germline ends. The CDR3 sequence is 15 residues long. Germline CDR1 reads SGHNT; CDR2 reads YENEEA. CDR3 nucleotide sequence: TGTGCCAGCAGCTTAGGGGCCGGGACCACCTACGAGCAGTACTTC. Translation: CASSLGAGTTYEQYF.

The sample holds a few counts of this clone. This chain links TRBV2 with TRBJ1-1; 8 nucleotides agree with TRBD1. Trimming at V came to 4 bases and at J to 1 base, leaving 2 bases not matched to a gene. Germline V lookup: CDR1 SNHLY, CDR2 FYNNEI. This CDR3 is built from 14 residues. The CDR3 region has the DNA TGTGCCAGCAGTGTAGGGACAGGGAACACTGAAGCTTTCTTT. Residues: CASSVGTGNTEAFF.

The rearrangement links TRBV6-5 to TRBJ1-2; maybe TRBD1 (5 bases). Trimming removed 7 bases at V and 8 bases at J, with 23 bases between. Germline V gives CDR1 MNHEY, CDR2 SVGAGI. CDR3 length: 15 residues. CDR3 sequence reads: CASIIRGGRESGYTF. The CDR3 DNA is TGTGCCAGCATTATCCGCGGAGGCAGGGAGTCGGGCTACACCTTC.

This clone was seen a handful of times. V and J are TRBV5-8 and TRBJ1-1; no definite D call. The germline V and J ends were trimmed by 0 bases and 4 bases, with 16 bases remaining between them. Germline V lookup: CDR1 SGHTS, CDR2 YDEGEE. The CDR3 contains 16 residues. The CDR3: CASSLAPHFTSTEAFF. Written as DNA, the CDR3 is TGTGCCAGCAGCTTGGCGCCCCATTTTACGAGCACTGAAGCTTTCTTT.

Judged by abundance, this clone is medium-sized. The rearrangement uses TRBV4-2 and TRBJ2-1, with D perhaps matching TRBD1 (6 bases). The CDR3 totals 15 residues. From germline, CDR1 is LGHNA and CDR2 YNFKEQ. The V and J ends lost 3 bases and 4 bases respectively, with 13 bases between them. The CDR3 nucleotides are TGTGCCAGCAGCCAGCCGGGACACTCATACAATGAGCAGTTCTTC. Translated, it gives CASSQPGHSYNEQFF.

This chain joins TRBV29-1 and TRBJ2-2, with 8 positions matching TRBD2. Germline loops: CDR1 SQVTM, CDR2 ANQGSEA. The CDR3 is 14 residues long. J gave up 2 bases and V 7 bases, and 6 bases lay outside the gene matches. The CDR3 nucleotides read TGCAGCGGACAGCTAGCGGGCAACACCGGGGAGCTGTTTTTT. Protein sequence: CSGQLAGNTGELFF.